The clone carrying this T cell receptor (beta chain) has at least ten counts. The study amplified TCR beta CDR3 regions using RNA transcripts. After a first-round RT-PCR with HTBI primers, a second-round multiplex PCR was run. TCRdb itself ran the multiplex PCR reads through MiXCR, one entry per CDR3 protein. The profile shows about 380,000 distinct CDR3 sequences, roughly 14% of them singletons. The sample comes from a study of Graves' ophthalmopathy and Graves' hyperthyroidism. Aged 18 to 65, hyperthyroidism patients had new diagnoses of under 2 months' duration. Excluded: other autoimmune disease, uncontrolled infection, pregnancy or lactation. The length of the CDR3 is 13 residues. Germline V gives CDR1 LNHDA, CDR2 SQIVND (reference sequence). Trimming stripped 5 bases from V and 6 bases from J, with 10 bases between.

This rearrangement joins TRBV19 to TRBJ2-2; possibly TRBD1 for D (6 bases). The sample taken for sequencing was peripheral blood. The source is a woman aged 18-29 years with stable Graves' hyperthyroidism. The CDR3 spells CASSLGTSGELFF. The CDR3 DNA follows: TGTGCCAGTAGTCTCGGGACATCCGGGGAGCTGTTTTTT.